The TCR beta chain described here comes from a study of Ad26.COV2.S vaccination and SARS-CoV-2 variants. As for the study in general: Enrolled in COV1001, the donor was in the Ad26.COV2.S trial arm, which received the vaccine.

With regard to this clone: The same CDR3 arises from other DNA sequences in this sample as well.

Noted treatment: around 19 received Ad26.COV2.S at low or high dose, single or two shots; about 5 received placebo; per-sample allocation not given. Each sample was drawn 63 days after the first injection (of vaccine or placebo). The germline CDR1 and CDR2 sequences are SQVTM and ANQGSEA. The ends lost 6 bases at V and 8 bases at J; junction bases unmatched: 7. This CDR3 comprises 13 residues. Assay: immunoSEQ multiplex PCR; the TCRdb copy retains only in-frame clones and omits some. The data show some 390,000 clones, about 85% seen once. This specimen was peripheral blood, taken in a trial of Ad26.COV2.S vaccine versus placebo. The gene calls are TRBV29-1 and TRBJ1-4; 9 nucleotides line up with TRBD1. The sequence derives from a person aged 18-60 years who received the Ad26.COV2.S COVID-19 vaccine or a placebo. DNA of the CDR3: TGCAGCGTGGAAACAGGGGGCCGGGAAAAACTGTTTTTT. Translating gives CSVETGGREKLFF. The entire variable domain, with the rest obtained from reference TRBV29-1 and TRBJ1-4, is as follows: SAVISQKPSRDICQRGTSLTIQCQVDSQVTMMFWYRQQPGQSLTLIATANQGSEATYESGFVIDKFPISRPNLTFSTLTVSNMSPEDSSIYLCSVETGGREKLFFGSGTQLSVL.